The 3 T cell receptor beta chains given below trace back to one sample, sequenced in a study of T cell responses to AZD1222 COVID-19 vaccine. The method was immunoSEQ multiplex PCR; TCRdb's version includes in-frame clones alone and lacks a portion of them. The repertoire holds around 130,000 clones, with roughly 93% as singletons. Material: peripheral blood, obtained on day 0 of AZD1222 vaccination. These TCRs come from an adult in good health.

About this clone itself: Other DNA variants within this sample encode the same CDR3. This sequence joins TRBV3-1 (or the pseudogene TRBV3-2) and TRBJ1-1, with unresolved D. Germline CDR1 LGHDT, CDR2 YNNKEL (reference sequence). CDR3 length equals 13 residues. V was trimmed by 1 base and J by 1 base, leaving 4 bases between them. In DNA form, the CDR3 reads TGTGCCAGCAGCCAAGTCGAGAACACTGAAGCTTTCTTT. This encodes CASSQVENTEAFF.

The chain combines TRBV4-2 with TRBJ1-1, with TRBD1 as a possible D gene (6 bases). There are 14 residues in the CDR3. Trimming shortened V by 2 bases and J by 1 base, and 8 bases separated the two germline ends. Looked up from germline, CDR1 is LGHNA and CDR2 is YNFKEQ. The CDR3 reads CASSQLQGNTEAFF. The CDR3 nucleotides read TGTGCCAGCAGCCAATTACAGGGGAACACTGAAGCTTTCTTT.

The chain links TRBV18 to TRBJ1-1, with D unclear. The CDR3 consists of 14 residues. The germline V gene has CDR1 KGHSH and CDR2 LQKENI. V was pared by 3 bases and J by 6 bases, with 14 bases between. CDR3 loop: CASSPPRPWAEAFF. CDR3 DNA: TGTGCCAGCTCACCCCCCCGTCCCTGGGCTGAAGCTTTCTTT.